This TCR beta chain is drawn from a study of CXCR3-negative and CXCR3-positive naive CD8 T cells. Study-wide context: Sequencing yielded 120 million to 150 million TRB reads, roughly 1.5 +/- 0.3 million per library. Notes on the study in general: Naive cells that were CXCR3-positive had more hydrophobic TRB CDR3s (compared with CXCR3-negative naive cells). Cryopreserved PBMCs had partly decreased CXCR3 expression; fresh PBMCs were used in most assays. Naive subsets had comparable surface CD5; TCR strength was inferred from TRB CDR3 properties.

About this clonotype itself: The target antigen is unknown.

Germline V gene data show CDR1 as MNHEY and CDR2 as SMNVEV (reference sequence). The CDR3 extends over 14 amino acids. In preparing the TRB cDNA libraries, 5' RACE with UMI labels was used. TCRdb reprocessed the 5' RACE reads, with one entry per CDR3 protein and no DNA. Its listing shows under 150,000 distinct CDR3 sequences. This sequence joins TRBV27 and TRBJ2-5; TCRdb lists TRBD1, though no DNA is available to test this call. This clonotype was obtained from a human donor in good health. Some clones in this sample may be carry-over from other donors' samples. The sequencing input was naive CXCR3+ CD8+ T cells from blood. This sample's subset: CD45RO-CCR7+CD27+CD95- naive CD8+ T cells expressing CXCR3 (TNR3+). The CDR3: CASSPTTGGGTQYF.